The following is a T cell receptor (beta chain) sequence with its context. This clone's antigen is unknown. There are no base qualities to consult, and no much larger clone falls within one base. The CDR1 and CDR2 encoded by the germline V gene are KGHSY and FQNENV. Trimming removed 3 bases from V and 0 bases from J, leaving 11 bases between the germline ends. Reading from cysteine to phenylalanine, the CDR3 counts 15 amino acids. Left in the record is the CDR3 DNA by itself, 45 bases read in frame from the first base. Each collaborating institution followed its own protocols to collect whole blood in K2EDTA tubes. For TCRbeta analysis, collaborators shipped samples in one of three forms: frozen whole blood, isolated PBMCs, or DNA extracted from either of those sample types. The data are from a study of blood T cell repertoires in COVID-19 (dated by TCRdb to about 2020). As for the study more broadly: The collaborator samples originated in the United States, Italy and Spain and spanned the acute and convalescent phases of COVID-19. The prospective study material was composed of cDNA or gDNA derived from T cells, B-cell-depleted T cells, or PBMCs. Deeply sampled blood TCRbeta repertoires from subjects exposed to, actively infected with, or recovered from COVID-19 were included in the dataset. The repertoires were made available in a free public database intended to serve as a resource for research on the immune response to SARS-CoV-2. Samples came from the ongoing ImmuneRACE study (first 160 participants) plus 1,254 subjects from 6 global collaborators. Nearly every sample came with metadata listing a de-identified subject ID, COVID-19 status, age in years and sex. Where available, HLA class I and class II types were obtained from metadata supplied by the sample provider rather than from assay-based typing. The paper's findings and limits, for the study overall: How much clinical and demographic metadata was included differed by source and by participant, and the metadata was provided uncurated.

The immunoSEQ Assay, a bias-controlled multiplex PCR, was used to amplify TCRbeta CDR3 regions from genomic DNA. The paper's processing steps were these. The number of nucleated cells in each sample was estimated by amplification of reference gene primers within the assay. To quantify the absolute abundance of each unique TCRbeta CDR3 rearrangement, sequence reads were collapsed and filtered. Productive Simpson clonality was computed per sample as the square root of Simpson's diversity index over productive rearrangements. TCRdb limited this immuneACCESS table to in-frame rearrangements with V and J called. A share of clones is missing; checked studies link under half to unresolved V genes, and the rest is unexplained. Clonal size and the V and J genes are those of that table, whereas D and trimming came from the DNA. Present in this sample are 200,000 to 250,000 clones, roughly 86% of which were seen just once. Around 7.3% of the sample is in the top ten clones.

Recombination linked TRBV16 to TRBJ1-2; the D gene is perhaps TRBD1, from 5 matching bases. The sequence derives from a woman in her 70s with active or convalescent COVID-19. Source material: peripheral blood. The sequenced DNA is TGTGCCAGCAGCCATGTTGGGGCGACTAACTATGGCTACACCTTC. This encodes CASSHVGATNYGYTF.